The clone carrying this T cell receptor beta chain was seen just once. The antigen is undetermined. The CDR3 is 15 amino acids. Germline CDR1 reads MNHEY; CDR2 reads SVGEGT. With 3 bases removed from V and 10 bases from J, the gap between germline ends came to 19 bases. Sequencing of TCR beta covered CD8+ and CD4+ T cells obtained from blood. TEMRA cells were enriched by FACS, and CD4+ and CD8+ T cells were negatively isolated. RNA, at about 0.5 to 1 ug, was reverse transcribed with random hexamers. A multiplex approach, immunoSEQ multiplex PCR, amplified TCR beta CDR3 across 54 Vbeta and 13 Jbeta. TCRdb called the immunoSEQ multiplex PCR reads again in MiXCR, with one record for every CDR3 protein. The sample holds 150,000 to 200,000 distinct CDR3 sequences, 85% to 95% seen once. This entry is derived from a study of CD8 T cells in Susac syndrome. Study findings and constraints: An acknowledgment was made by the study that its TCR sequencing and HLA analysis involved relatively few individuals.

The chain couples TRBV6-2 or TRBV6-3 to TRBJ2-1; D remains unclear. Sequenced input: CD4+ T cells from PBMCs. This TCR derives from a human donor with multiple sclerosis. The CDR3 spells CASSYRPPAKGEQFF. In nucleotides, the CDR3 is TGTGCCAGCAGTTATCGTCCCCCGGCCAAGGGCGAGCAGTTCTTC.